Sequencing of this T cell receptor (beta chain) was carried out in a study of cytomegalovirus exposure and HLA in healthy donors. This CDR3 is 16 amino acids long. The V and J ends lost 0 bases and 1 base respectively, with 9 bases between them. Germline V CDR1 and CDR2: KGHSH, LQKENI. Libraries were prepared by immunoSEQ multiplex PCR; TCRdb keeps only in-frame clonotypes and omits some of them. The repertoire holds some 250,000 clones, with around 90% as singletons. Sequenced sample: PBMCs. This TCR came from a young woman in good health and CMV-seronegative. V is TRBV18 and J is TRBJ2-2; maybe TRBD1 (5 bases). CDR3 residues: CASSPPAQGNTGELFF. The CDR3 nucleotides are TGTGCCAGCTCACCACCGGCGCAGGGGAACACCGGGGAGCTGTTTTTT.